These T cell receptor beta chains were read from a single sample in a study of T cells in Graves' hyperthyroidism and ophthalmopathy. TCRdb reanalysed the multiplex PCR reads using MiXCR and keeps one entry per CDR3 protein. Of approximately 700,000 distinct CDR3 sequences in the sample, roughly 15% were seen once. Sequencing used blood. The receptors shown here come from a man between 18 and 35 years old with Graves' hyperthyroidism. Each CDR3 is given with its conserved first and last residue. The D gene is left open where the match is weak. Clone size is given for some rows only: seen once, a few or many times, or a class if the clone is expanded.

V: TRBV20-1; D: TRBD2; J: TRBJ2-3; size: few; CDR3: CSARDSSSGLGGTDTQYF; DNA: TGCAGTGCTAGAGACTCAAGTAGCGGGTTGGGAGGTACAGATACGCAGTATTTT
V: TRBV5-1; D: -; J: TRBJ2-5; size: -; CDR3: CASSPWARGGETQYF; DNA: TGCGCCAGCAGCCCATGGGCCAGAGGTGGGGAGACCCAGTACTTC
V: TRBV2; D: -; J: TRBJ2-6; size: -; CDR3: CASSDGPISVANVLTF; DNA: TGTGCCAGCAGTGACGGACCGATCTCTGTGGCCAACGTCCTGACTTTC
V: TRBV2; D: TRBD1; J: TRBJ2-3; size: many; CDR3: CARRPTGADTQYF; DNA: TGTGCCAGACGGCCTACAGGGGCAGATACGCAGTATTTT
V: TRBV20-1; D: -; J: TRBJ1-5; size: -; CDR3: CSAPRLGGREQPQHF; DNA: TGCAGTGCTCCCCGCCTGGGCGGGCGGGAACAGCCCCAGCATTTT
V: TRBV30; D: TRBD1; J: TRBJ2-7; size: -; CDR3: CAWSVQTGAYEQYF; DNA: TGTGCCTGGAGTGTACAGACAGGGGCCTACGAGCAGTACTTC
V: TRBV7-9; D: TRBD2; J: TRBJ2-1; size: many; CDR3: CASSLRLAGGVDEQFF; DNA: TGTGCCAGCAGCTTAAGACTAGCGGGAGGTGTAGATGAGCAGTTCTTC
V: TRBV7-9; D: TRBD1; J: TRBJ2-7; size: few; CDR3: CASSLWDRAYEQYF; DNA: TGTGCCAGCAGCTTGTGGGACAGGGCCTACGAGCAGTACTTC
V: TRBV28; D: -; J: TRBJ2-1; size: many; CDR3: CASTLGGDSSYNEQFF; DNA: TGTGCCAGCACCCTAGGGGGGGACAGCTCCTACAATGAGCAGTTCTTC
V: TRBV7-9; D: -; J: TRBJ2-2; size: few; CDR3: CASSPPGPNTGELFF; DNA: TGTGCCAGCAGCCCCCCGGGACCCAACACCGGGGAGCTGTTTTTT
V: TRBV6-1; D: -; J: TRBJ1-4; size: few; CDR3: CASSEERGLSELFF; DNA: TGTGCCAGCAGTGAAGAGAGGGGGTTGTCGGAACTGTTTTTT
V: TRBV20-1; D: TRBD1; J: TRBJ1-1; size: few; CDR3: CSASPQQGASTEAFF; DNA: TGCAGTGCTAGCCCCCAACAGGGGGCAAGCACTGAAGCTTTCTTT
V: TRBV6-1; D: TRBD1; J: TRBJ1-5; size: many; CDR3: CASSTDRASNQPQHF; DNA: TGTGCCAGCAGTACGGACAGGGCGAGCAATCAGCCCCAGCATTTT
V: TRBV7-3; D: -; J: TRBJ2-1; size: few; CDR3: CASSSLGGREQFF; DNA: TGTGCCAGCAGCTCCCTCGGGGGAAGGGAGCAGTTCTTC
V: TRBV12-3/TRBV12-4; D: -; J: TRBJ1-4; size: -; CDR3: CASSFSTAGGNEKLFF; DNA: TGTGCCAGCAGTTTCAGCACCGCGGGAGGTAATGAAAAACTGTTTTTT
V: TRBV5-1; D: -; J: TRBJ1-5; size: many; CDR3: CASSFRGAEGQPQHF; DNA: TGCGCCAGCAGCTTTAGGGGGGCGGAAGGACAGCCCCAGCATTTT
V: TRBV12-3/TRBV12-4; D: -; J: TRBJ1-1; size: many; CDR3: CASSLAGMNTEAFF; DNA: TGTGCCAGCAGTTTAGCGGGAATGAACACTGAAGCTTTCTTT
V: TRBV6-1; D: -; J: TRBJ1-6; size: -; CDR3: CASTYDYNSPLHF; DNA: TGTGCCAGCACCTACGACTATAATTCACCCCTCCACTTT
V: TRBV28; D: -; J: TRBJ1-4; size: -; CDR3: CASRPDTGEKLFF; DNA: TGTGCCAGCAGACCAGACACGGGAGAAAAACTGTTTTTT
V: TRBV27; D: -; J: TRBJ2-4; size: many; CDR3: CASSLSGTQGGYLQYF; DNA: TGTGCCAGCAGTCTGTCAGGAACCCAGGGGGGATATCTTCAGTACTTC
V: TRBV28; D: TRBD1; J: TRBJ2-5; size: many; CDR3: CASSFSFQDRGSETQYF; DNA: TGTGCCAGCAGTTTTTCCTTTCAGGACAGGGGTTCGGAGACCCAGTACTTC
V: TRBV6-1; D: TRBD1; J: TRBJ2-2; size: -; CDR3: CASSSHGQVLGELFF; DNA: TGTGCCAGCAGTTCACATGGACAGGTGTTAGGGGAGCTGTTTTTT
V: TRBV12-3/TRBV12-4; D: TRBD2; J: TRBJ2-1; size: -; CDR3: CASSLLAGKGYEQFF; DNA: TGTGCCAGCAGTTTACTAGCGGGGAAGGGGTATGAGCAGTTCTTC
V: TRBV6-1; D: -; J: TRBJ2-2; size: many; CDR3: CASSRDTNTGELFF; DNA: TGTGCCAGCAGTCGCGACACGAACACCGGGGAGCTGTTTTTT
V: TRBV20-1; D: -; J: TRBJ2-3; size: -; CDR3: CSARDLVFVRGITDTQYF; DNA: TGCAGTGCTAGAGATCTCGTATTCGTTCGGGGGATCACAGATACGCAGTATTTT
V: TRBV18; D: TRBD2; J: TRBJ2-1; size: few; CDR3: CASSPKLAGVMYNEQFF; DNA: TGTGCCAGCTCACCAAAACTAGCGGGAGTAATGTACAATGAGCAGTTCTTC
V: TRBV9; D: TRBD2; J: TRBJ2-1; size: -; CDR3: CASSVEGWREGFYNEQFF; DNA: TGCGCCAGCAGCGTAGAGGGGTGGCGGGAGGGCTTCTACAATGAGCAGTTCTTC
V: TRBV11-1; D: -; J: TRBJ2-7; size: many; CDR3: CASSLTSRSYEQYF; DNA: TGTGCCAGCAGCTTAACTAGCCGGTCCTACGAGCAGTACTTC
V: TRBV6-5; D: -; J: TRBJ2-2; size: -; CDR3: CASSHLLEPGELFF; DNA: TGTGCCAGCAGTCACTTACTAGAGCCCGGGGAGCTGTTTTTT
V: TRBV28; D: -; J: TRBJ1-5; size: few; CDR3: CATVRPRDGSNQPQHF; DNA: TGTGCCACGGTACGGCCCAGGGATGGTAGCAATCAGCCCCAGCATTTT
V: TRBV7-2; D: -; J: TRBJ2-7; size: -; CDR3: CASSFPAELYEQYF; DNA: TGTGCCAGCAGCTTTCCAGCGGAGCTCTACGAGCAGTACTTC
V: TRBV27; D: TRBD1; J: TRBJ1-2; size: few; CDR3: CASRHPQGNYGYTF; DNA: TGTGCCAGCAGACACCCACAGGGGAACTATGGCTACACCTTC
V: TRBV4-1; D: -; J: TRBJ2-5; size: few; CDR3: CASSDAQSGSKETQYF; DNA: TGCGCCAGCAGCGACGCCCAATCGGGGTCGAAAGAGACCCAGTACTTC
V: TRBV4-1; D: -; J: TRBJ1-4; size: -; CDR3: CASSLSRVRGLNEKLFF; DNA: TGCGCCAGCAGCCTAAGCAGGGTGCGGGGTCTTAATGAAAAACTGTTTTTT
V: TRBV27; D: -; J: TRBJ2-1; size: many; CDR3: CASSFGGGLRSVSYNEQFF; DNA: TGTGCCAGCAGTTTTGGAGGGGGGCTGAGATCCGTCTCCTACAATGAGCAGTTCTTC
V: TRBV9; D: TRBD2; J: TRBJ2-1; size: -; CDR3: CASSVVEAGGGNEQFF; DNA: TGTGCCAGCAGCGTAGTAGAAGCGGGAGGTGGTAATGAGCAGTTCTTC
V: TRBV28; D: -; J: TRBJ1-4; size: few; CDR3: CASSSLATNEKLFF; DNA: TGTGCCAGCAGTTCATTAGCAACTAATGAAAAACTGTTTTTT
V: TRBV28; D: -; J: TRBJ2-2; size: -; CDR3: CASSPWTVTGELFF; DNA: TGTGCCAGCAGTCCTTGGACAGTTACCGGGGAGCTGTTTTTT
V: TRBV20-1; D: -; J: TRBJ2-7; size: many; CDR3: CSANSRLNEQYF; DNA: TGCAGTGCTAATTCCCGCCTCAACGAGCAGTACTTC
V: TRBV28; D: -; J: TRBJ2-3; size: -; CDR3: CASSLLGAGDTQYF; DNA: TGTGCCAGCAGTTTACTAGGGGCTGGAGATACGCAGTATTTT
V: TRBV5-8; D: TRBD2; J: TRBJ2-7; size: -; CDR3: CASSLRGRVAGSYEQYF; DNA: TGTGCCAGCAGCTTGAGAGGGCGTGTAGCGGGAAGCTACGAGCAGTACTTC
V: TRBV2; D: TRBD1; J: TRBJ2-5; size: many; CDR3: CASSYGQGETQYF; DNA: TGTGCCAGCAGTTACGGACAGGGGGAGACCCAGTACTTC
V: TRBV29-1; D: TRBD1; J: TRBJ1-2; size: -; CDR3: CSVEADLTGDYGYTF; DNA: TGCAGCGTTGAGGCCGATCTCACAGGGGACTATGGCTACACCTTC
V: TRBV6-1; D: TRBD1; J: TRBJ1-2; size: -; CDR3: CASSGPGQGVRGYTF; DNA: TGTGCCAGCAGTGGACCGGGACAGGGGGTTCGGGGCTACACCTTC
V: TRBV6-1; D: TRBD1; J: TRBJ2-7; size: many; CDR3: CASTRTGSYEQYF; DNA: TGTGCCAGCACTAGGACAGGAAGCTACGAGCAGTACTTC
V: TRBV29-1; D: -; J: TRBJ2-2; size: few; CDR3: CSVEGGYNTGELFF; DNA: TGCAGCGTTGAAGGCGGCTACAACACCGGGGAGCTGTTTTTT
V: TRBV24-1; D: -; J: TRBJ2-2; size: -; CDR3: CATSDHRRGRTGELFF; DNA: TGTGCCACCAGTGACCACCGACGGGGGCGAACCGGGGAGCTGTTTTTT
V: TRBV27; D: -; J: TRBJ1-6; size: -; CDR3: CASSLEGLDSYNSPLHF; DNA: TGTGCCAGCAGTTTAGAGGGTCTCGACTCCTATAATTCACCCCTCCACTTT
V: TRBV28; D: TRBD1; J: TRBJ2-7; size: many; CDR3: CASSFRSGQAFYEQYF; DNA: TGTGCCAGCAGTTTCCGATCGGGACAGGCGTTCTACGAGCAGTACTTC
V: TRBV25-1; D: -; J: TRBJ1-1; size: -; CDR3: CASSSGFEAFF; DNA: TGTGCCAGCAGTTCCGGGTTTGAAGCTTTCTTT
V: TRBV9; D: TRBD2; J: TRBJ2-7; size: -; CDR3: CASSVGASGSHEQYF; DNA: TGTGCCAGCAGCGTAGGGGCTAGCGGGAGCCACGAGCAGTACTTC
V: TRBV3-1; D: -; J: TRBJ1-1; size: many; CDR3: CASSHFRGLNTEAFF; DNA: TGTGCCAGCAGCCATTTCAGGGGTCTGAACACTGAAGCTTTCTTT
V: TRBV30; D: -; J: TRBJ2-5; size: many; CDR3: CAWSDTIAEETQYF; DNA: TGTGCCTGGAGTGACACAATAGCGGAAGAGACCCAGTACTTC
V: TRBV28; D: -; J: TRBJ1-5; size: many; CDR3: CASSLRSYNQPQHF; DNA: TGTGCCAGCAGTTTAAGGAGTTACAATCAGCCCCAGCATTTT